These 4 T cell receptor beta chains came from one sample sequenced in a study of blood T cell repertoires in COVID-19. Generated by immunoSEQ multiplex PCR, the TCRdb table keeps only in-frame clones and is missing some. The sample holds around 140,000 clones, over 70% seen once. Material for sequencing was PBMCs or T cells enriched from blood (not recorded which). These receptors all stem from a man aged 60 to 69 who had recovered from COVID-19.

J is TRBJ1-2 and V is TRBV11-2; TRBD1 matches 8 bases. The germline gives CDR1 SGHAT, CDR2 FQNNGV. The CDR3 totals 13 residues. Trimming cost V 5 bases and J 7 bases; bases outside gene matches: 6. CDR3 region: CASSRTGSGGYTF. In DNA, the CDR3 is TGTGCCAGCAGCCGGACAGGGTCGGGTGGCTACACCTTC. The full variable domain, completed using reference TRBV11-2 and TRBJ1-2, is EAGVAQSPRYKIIEKRQSVAFWCNPISGHATLYWYQQILGQGPKLLIQFQNNGVVDDSQLPKDRFSAERLKGVDSTLKIQPAKLEDSAVYLCASSRTGSGGYTFGSGTRLTVV.

The CDR3 sequence: CASSRGLEQYF. The DNA of the CDR3 is TGTGCCAGCAGTAGAGGCCTCGAGCAGTACTTC. The rearrangement uses TRBV2 and TRBJ2-7; D is unclear. The CDR3 sequence is 11 residues long. Germline V gene sequence: CDR1 SNHLY, CDR2 FYNNEI. V was clipped by 5 bases and J by 6 bases, with 8 bases between them. The full variable domain, with the rest looked up from reference TRBV2 and TRBJ2-7, is EPEVTQTPSHQVTQMGQEVILRCVPISNHLYFYWYRQILGQKVEFLVSFYNNEISEKSEIFDDQFSVERPDGSNFTLKIRSTKLEDSAMYFCASSRGLEQYFGPGTRLTVT.

This clone turned up a few times. The chain carries TRBV28 and TRBJ1-5, with a possible D match to TRBD1 (5 bases). CDR1 and CDR2 from the germline V gene are MDHEN and SYDVKM. Trimming pared 7 bases from V and 0 bases from J, leaving 10 bases between. The CDR3 is 14 amino acids. The CDR3 DNA follows: TGTGCCAGCAACGGACAATATAGCAATCAGCCCCAGCATTTT. Its protein product is CASNGQYSNQPQHF.

The CDR3 is CASSLVLGAEQYF. As DNA, the CDR3 is TGTGCCAGCAGCTTAGTTCTGGGGGCCGAGCAGTACTTC. The V gene is TRBV11-2, the J gene TRBJ2-7; tentatively, D is TRBD1 (6 bases). V lost 1 base and J 6 bases, leaving 10 bases between the germline ends. Germline V lookup: CDR1 SGHAT, CDR2 FQNNGV. The CDR3 sequence is 13 residues long.